Below, one T cell receptor beta chain is given with its context. No cognate antigen has been identified for it. The input lacks base qualities; no much larger clone sits a single base away. Participants in the prospective study were aged 18 to 89 years, lived in about two dozen United States geographic areas, and enrolled through a virtual design. Cohort assignment in the prospective study relied on participant-reported clinical history from a screening survey and a study questionnaire. Recovered participants in ImmuneRACE Cohort 3 were defined by two consecutive negative NP/OP PCR tests, clearance by a healthcare professional, or resolution of symptoms. Each participant in the prospective study had whole blood, serum and a nasopharyngeal or oropharyngeal swab collected by mobile phlebotomists. Additional blood draws and questionnaires over an approximately two-month period could optionally be provided by prospective study participants. Before DNA extraction, blood samples from the prospective study were shipped at room temperature or frozen.

The immunoSEQ Assay, a bias-controlled multiplex PCR, was used to amplify TCRbeta CDR3 regions from genomic DNA. The paper's processing steps were these. Within the assay, amplification of reference gene primers was used to estimate how many nucleated cells each sample contained. To quantify the absolute abundance of each unique TCRbeta CDR3 rearrangement, sequence reads were collapsed and filtered. For each sample, productive Simpson clonality was calculated as the square root of Simpson's diversity index over productive rearrangements. This is the immuneACCESS table as TCRdb keeps it, with only in-frame sequences that have V and J called. A part of the clones is gone; compared with another copy, unresolved V genes explain less than half, and the rest is unexplained. V, J and clone size are taken as reported in that table, and D and trimming were inferred from the DNA itself. Across this sample there are 200,000 to 250,000 clones, with more than 75% seen only once. The top ten constitute approximately 2.1% of the sample.

This sample is part of a study of blood T cell repertoires in COVID-19 (dated by TCRdb to the early 2020s). At the level of the whole study: Collaborator samples came from the United States, Italy and Spain and covered acute and convalescent phases of COVID-19. The material from the prospective study consisted of cDNA or gDNA derived from T cells, B-cell-depleted T cells, or PBMCs. Where available, HLA class I and class II types were taken from metadata supplied by the sample provider and were not determined by assay-based typing. The repertoires were released in a freely available public database intended as a resource for research on the immune response to SARS-CoV-2. Sample metadata almost always included a de-identified subject ID, COVID-19 status, age in years and sex. Samples came from the ongoing ImmuneRACE study (first 160 participants) plus 1,254 subjects from 6 global collaborators. Subjects who had been exposed to COVID-19, were actively infected with it, or had recovered from it provided the deeply sampled blood TCRbeta repertoires that made up the dataset. Overall study outcomes, separate from this receptor: How much clinical and demographic metadata was included differed by source and by participant, and the metadata was provided uncurated.

The sequenced sample consisted of PBMCs or T cells enriched from blood (not recorded which). The source of this sequence is a woman aged 45-59 years who had recovered from COVID-19.

The nucleotides are TGTGCCAGCAGTGAAGCACCGAATTCACAGGGAAAAGCTTTCTTT. It encodes CASSEAPNSQGKAFF. This chain is built from TRBV2 and TRBJ1-1, and TRBD1 may be the D gene, going by 6 matching bases. Measured from the cysteine to the phenylalanine, the CDR3 is 15 residues long. CDR3 DNA is the only sequence kept; it has 45 bases, read in frame from the first base. CDR1 SNHLY and CDR2 FYNNEI were looked up in the germline V gene. The trim is 0 bases for V and 9 bases for J, with a gap of 17 bases between the germline ends.